The rows below give T cell receptor beta chains drawn from one sample of a study of blood T cell repertoires in COVID-19. TCRdb's table, derived via immunoSEQ multiplex PCR, lists solely in-frame clones and lacks some. The sample includes more than 45,000 clones, 83% of them seen just once. The sequenced material came from peripheral blood. The receptors were sampled from a man at least 80 years old in a cohort sampled during active COVID-19. Each CDR3 is given with its conserved first and last residue. Each record gives: J gene, V gene, clone size, D gene, CDR3 DNA, CDR3 protein. A D gene is named only where the DNA matches it firmly. Size is omitted from some rows. Given values are once, few, many or a class for expanded clones.

j_call: TRBJ1-5; v_call: TRBV27; clone_size: NA; d_call: NA; cdr3_nt: TGTGCCAGCGGCATCTCCTGGCCCCAGCATTTT; cdr3_aa: CASGISWPQHF
j_call: TRBJ2-5; v_call: TRBV3-1/TRBV3-2; clone_size: NA; d_call: TRBD2; cdr3_nt: TGTGCCAGCAGCCAAGCGCTAGCGGGAGGGCAGGAGACCCAGTACTTC; cdr3_aa: CASSQALAGGQETQYF
j_call: TRBJ2-3; v_call: TRBV12-3/TRBV12-4; clone_size: NA; d_call: NA; cdr3_nt: TGTGCCAGCAGTTCGGGTAGGACAGATACGCAGTATTTT; cdr3_aa: CASSSGRTDTQYF
j_call: TRBJ2-3; v_call: TRBV19; clone_size: NA; d_call: TRBD1; cdr3_nt: TGTGCCAGTAGTCCAGGGGGCACCTACACAGATACGCAGTATTTT; cdr3_aa: CASSPGGTYTDTQYF
j_call: TRBJ2-3; v_call: TRBV28; clone_size: NA; d_call: NA; cdr3_nt: TGTGCCAGCAGTTTTTCAGGCGGGACCCTCACAGATACGCAGTATTTT; cdr3_aa: CASSFSGGTLTDTQYF
j_call: TRBJ2-2; v_call: TRBV6-6; clone_size: NA; d_call: TRBD2; cdr3_nt: TGTGCCAGCGTCGCGGGAGGGAACACCGGGGAGCTGTTTTTT; cdr3_aa: CASVAGGNTGELFF
j_call: TRBJ2-7; v_call: TRBV29-1; clone_size: NA; d_call: NA; cdr3_nt: TGCAGCGTTGCAGGGCCCGCCTACGAGCAGTACTTC; cdr3_aa: CSVAGPAYEQYF
j_call: TRBJ1-5; v_call: TRBV19; clone_size: few; d_call: NA; cdr3_nt: TGTGCCAGTAGTATACAACAGGGAAATCAGCCCCAGCATTTT; cdr3_aa: CASSIQQGNQPQHF
j_call: TRBJ2-7; v_call: TRBV10-3; clone_size: NA; d_call: TRBD1; cdr3_nt: TGTGCCATCAGTGGACAGGGAGCTGGGCACCTCGAGCAGTACTTC; cdr3_aa: CAISGQGAGHLEQYF
j_call: TRBJ2-5; v_call: TRBV7-2; clone_size: NA; d_call: TRBD1; cdr3_nt: TGTGCCAGCAGCACTACCGGGACAGGGGTGCCTTCGGCCCAGTACTTC; cdr3_aa: CASSTTGTGVPSAQYF
j_call: TRBJ2-1; v_call: TRBV27; clone_size: NA; d_call: TRBD2; cdr3_nt: TGTGCCAGCAGTGCGGGACTAGCGGGGGGGCCCTGGAATGAGCAGTTCTTC; cdr3_aa: CASSAGLAGGPWNEQFF
j_call: TRBJ1-1; v_call: TRBV6-1; clone_size: NA; d_call: NA; cdr3_nt: TGTGCCAGCAGTGAAAAGGGGTATGAAGCTTTCTTT; cdr3_aa: CASSEKGYEAFF
j_call: TRBJ2-1; v_call: TRBV18; clone_size: once; d_call: TRBD2; cdr3_nt: TGTGCCAGCTCACCAAACCTAGCGGTTTACAATGAGCAGTTCTTC; cdr3_aa: CASSPNLAVYNEQFF
j_call: TRBJ1-4; v_call: TRBV25-1; clone_size: once; d_call: TRBD1; cdr3_nt: TGTGCCAGCAGTGAATATGGACAGGGGCGCGAAAAACTGTTTTTT; cdr3_aa: CASSEYGQGREKLFF
j_call: TRBJ1-5; v_call: TRBV6-1; clone_size: NA; d_call: NA; cdr3_nt: TGTGCCAGCAGTGAGACTTGGCAGCCCCAGCATTTT; cdr3_aa: CASSETWQPQHF
j_call: TRBJ2-7; v_call: TRBV7-2; clone_size: few; d_call: NA; cdr3_nt: TGTGCCAGCAGCTTAGCAGGGGGCGAGCAGTACTTC; cdr3_aa: CASSLAGGEQYF
j_call: TRBJ2-5; v_call: TRBV24-1; clone_size: NA; d_call: TRBD1; cdr3_nt: TGTGCCACCAGTGACCTCACCCGGACAGGTCAAGAGACCCAGTACTTC; cdr3_aa: CATSDLTRTGQETQYF
j_call: TRBJ2-7; v_call: TRBV18; clone_size: NA; d_call: NA; cdr3_nt: TGTGCCAGCTCACCAGTCCCCTTGGACAGTAACTACGAGCAGTACTTC; cdr3_aa: CASSPVPLDSNYEQYF